The 15 T cell receptor beta chains in this list originate from one sample, sequenced in a study of blood T cell repertoires in COVID-19. The table came from immunoSEQ multiplex PCR; TCRdb's copy has only in-frame clones and leaves some out. This sample has approximately 65,000 clones, with about 90% found just once. Sequenced input: peripheral blood. Receptors were obtained from a human donor in a cohort sampled during active COVID-19.

This chain joins TRBV18 and TRBJ1-2, with D possibly being TRBD1 (6 bases). Germline V gene lookup returns CDR1 KGHSH and CDR2 LQKENI. The V end lost 6 bases, the J end lost 6 bases, and 14 bases lay between the germline ends. The CDR3 totals 13 residues. The CDR3 here is CASSFGQPNGYTF. CDR3 in DNA: TGTGCCAGCTCTTTCGGACAGCCGAATGGCTACACCTTC.

The CDR3 nucleotides are TGTGCCAGCAGTTGGGGACAGCCCTACAATGAGCAGTTCTTC. This sequence encodes CASSWGQPYNEQFF. The chain combines TRBV6-4 with TRBJ2-1, with 7 nucleotides matching TRBD1. V was clipped by 5 bases and J by 2 bases; unmatched bases: 3. The germline gives CDR1 MRHNA, CDR2 SNTAGT. The CDR3 has 14 residues.

This clone appeared a few times. This rearrangement joins TRBV6-5 to TRBJ2-1; the D is unclear. The V gene lost 6 bases and the J gene lost 6 bases, with 18 bases spanning the gap. The CDR3 totals 15 residues. CDR1 is MNHEY, CDR2 SVGAGI, per germline. DNA of the CDR3: TGTGCCAGCAGCTCCAGCCCCTCTTCGGGCAATGAGCAGTTCTTC. This sequence encodes CASSSSPSSGNEQFF.

The gene calls are TRBV14 and TRBJ2-2; tentatively, D is TRBD2 (5 bases). Trimming took off 4 bases at V and 5 bases at J, with 11 bases between the two ends. The CDR3 is made up of 14 amino acids. Germline V lookup: CDR1 SGHDN, CDR2 FVKESK. The CDR3 DNA reads as TGTGCCAGCAGCCCCAGCCCGGGAACCGGGGAGCTGTTTTTT. It specifies CASSPSPGTGELFF.

The rearrangement links TRBV6-6 to TRBJ2-5; D is ambiguous. This CDR3 is built from 16 residues. Germline-derived CDR1 and CDR2 are MNHNY and SVGAGI (reference sequence). The germline V and J ends were trimmed by 2 bases and 2 bases, with 15 bases remaining between them. The CDR3 region is CASSYRRQVAQETQYF. The CDR3 coding sequence is TGTGCCAGCAGTTACAGACGACAAGTGGCTCAAGAGACCCAGTACTTC.

This clone was seen a handful of times. The chain employs TRBV18 and TRBJ2-1, with 10 bases that match TRBD2. The length of the CDR3 is 15 residues. The ends lost 3 bases at V and 4 bases at J; junction bases unmatched: 3. Looked up from germline, CDR1 is KGHSH and CDR2 is LQKENI. The DNA for the CDR3 is TGTGCCAGCTCACCGTGGACTAGCGGATACAATGAGCAGTTCTTC. Translating gives CASSPWTSGYNEQFF.

CDR3 protein: CASSFGGSRYNEQFF. CDR3 bases: TGTGCCAGCAGCTTCGGGGGGTCTCGCTACAATGAGCAGTTCTTC. J is TRBJ2-1 and V is TRBV7-2; TRBD2 agrees at 7 bases. The CDR3 is 15 residues long. CDR1 SGHTA and CDR2 FQGNSA come from the germline V gene. With V trimmed by 3 bases and J by 3 bases, 5 bases remained unmatched.

The table lists this clone with a few counts. This chain joins TRBV10-1 and TRBJ2-7; 7 positions agree with TRBD2. The J segment lost 3 bases and the V segment lost 5 bases, leaving 10 bases of the junction unmatched. Germline lookup yields CDR1 WNHNN and CDR2 SYGVQD (reference sequence). The CDR3 spans 15 residues. This chain's CDR3 is CASSPPSRGSYEQYF. In DNA form, the CDR3 reads TGCGCCAGCAGTCCCCCCTCGCGGGGGAGCTACGAGCAGTACTTC.

This chain joins TRBV7-9 and TRBJ1-4; tentative D call: TRBD1 (6 bases). Germline V lookup: CDR1 SEHNR, CDR2 FQNEAQ (reference sequence). The CDR3 runs to 14 residues. V lost 3 bases and J 4 bases, leaving 9 bases between the germline ends. This CDR3 reads CASSFSRGNEKLFF. As DNA, the CDR3 is TGTGCCAGCAGCTTCAGCAGGGGTAATGAAAAACTGTTTTTT.

The V and J genes are TRBV11-1 and TRBJ1-1, with D hard to call. CDR1 SGHAT and CDR2 FQDESV come from the germline V gene (reference sequence). The CDR3 is 14 amino acids. Trimming shortened V by 6 bases and J by 5 bases, and 16 bases separated the two germline ends. The CDR3 DNA sequence: TGTGCCAGCAGTTACCAGAGAGGAGGAACTGAAGCTTTCTTT. Translated, it gives CASSYQRGGTEAFF.

This sequence joins TRBV10-2 and TRBJ2-7; 7 nucleotides align to TRBD2. This CDR3 is built from 16 residues. Unmatched junction bases numbered 11, after V lost 0 bases and J lost 6 bases. Germline CDR1 reads WSHSY; CDR2 reads SAAADI. CDR3 residues: CASSESLGGGSREQYF. As DNA, the CDR3 is TGCGCCAGCAGTGAGTCCCTCGGCGGCGGGAGTCGCGAGCAGTACTTC.

The gene calls are TRBV7-9 and TRBJ2-5, with 8 bases identical to TRBD1. J gave up 2 bases and V 10 bases, and 12 bases lay outside the gene matches. The CDR3 consists of 15 residues. The germline V gene has CDR1 SEHNR and CDR2 FQNEAQ (reference sequence). CDR3 sequence: CATNSQGASQETQYF. CDR3 DNA: TGTGCCACTAATTCTCAGGGGGCCTCACAAGAGACCCAGTACTTC.

The chain couples TRBV5-6 to TRBJ2-1, with TRBD2 matching over 13 bases. This CDR3 region has 16 residues. Trimming removed 0 bases from V and 9 bases from J; junction bases left unmatched: 6. Germline assignment: CDR1 SGHDT and CDR2 YYEEEE. In DNA, the CDR3 is TGTGCCAGCAGCTTGGTCCGGACTAGCGGGGGTAGTGAGCAGTTCTTC. Its translation: CASSLVRTSGGSEQFF.

This sequence joins TRBV5-1 and TRBJ2-3; 8 bases line up with TRBD2. Per germline, CDR1 SGHRS and CDR2 YFSETQ. V lost 4 bases to trimming and J lost 2 bases; unmatched junction nucleotides: 6. The CDR3 runs 15 residues. This CDR3 is CASSRRGGLTDTQYF. The CDR3 DNA follows: TGCGCCAGCAGCCGCCGGGGGGGCCTCACAGATACGCAGTATTTT.

The rearrangement links TRBV15 to TRBJ2-5; tentatively, D is TRBD1 (6 bases). This CDR3 has 13 amino acids. V lost 0 bases to trimming and J lost 5 bases, with 7 bases between them. The germline V gene has CDR1 LNHNV and CDR2 YYDKDF (reference sequence). In nucleotides, the CDR3 is TGTGCCACCAGCAGAGATAGGGGGGAGACCCAGTACTTC. It translates to CATSRDRGETQYF.